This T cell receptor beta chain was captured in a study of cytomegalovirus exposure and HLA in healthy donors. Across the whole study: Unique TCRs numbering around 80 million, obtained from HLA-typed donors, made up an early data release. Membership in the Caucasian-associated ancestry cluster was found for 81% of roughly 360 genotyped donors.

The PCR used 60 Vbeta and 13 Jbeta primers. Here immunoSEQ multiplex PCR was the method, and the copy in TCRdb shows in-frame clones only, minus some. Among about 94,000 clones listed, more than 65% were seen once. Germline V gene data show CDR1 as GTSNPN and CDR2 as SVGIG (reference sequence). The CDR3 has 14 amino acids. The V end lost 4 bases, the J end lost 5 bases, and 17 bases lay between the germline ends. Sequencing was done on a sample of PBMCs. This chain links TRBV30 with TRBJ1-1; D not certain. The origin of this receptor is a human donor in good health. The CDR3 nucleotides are TGTGCCTGGACCCGACTGGTAGGGAGAACTGAAGCTTTCTTT. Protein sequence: CAWTRLVGRTEAFF.